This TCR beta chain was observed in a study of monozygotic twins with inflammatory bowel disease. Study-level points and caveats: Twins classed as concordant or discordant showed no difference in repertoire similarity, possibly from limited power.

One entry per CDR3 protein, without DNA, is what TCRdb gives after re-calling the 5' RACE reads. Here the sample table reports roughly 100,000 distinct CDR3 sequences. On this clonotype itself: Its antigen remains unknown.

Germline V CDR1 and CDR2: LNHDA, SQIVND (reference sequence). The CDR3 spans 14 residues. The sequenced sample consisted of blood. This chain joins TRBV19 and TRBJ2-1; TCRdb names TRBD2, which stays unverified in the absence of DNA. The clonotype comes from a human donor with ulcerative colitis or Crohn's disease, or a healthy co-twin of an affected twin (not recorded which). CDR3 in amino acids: CASSILATDNEQFF.